This T cell receptor (beta chain) is drawn from a study of Graves' ophthalmopathy and Graves' hyperthyroidism (dated by TCRdb to 2016 to 2019). Study-wide context: Peripheral blood samples were taken at the time of initial diagnosis, before any treatment was given. The study used signatures of the TCR beta repertoire to tell Graves' ophthalmopathy apart from Graves' hyperthyroidism and to predict which patients would progress to ophthalmopathy. In total, some 130 blood samples were TCR-sequenced: around 42 ophthalmopathy, some 72 hyperthyroidism and some 17 hyperthyroidism-to-ophthalmopathy patients. To explore V-J signatures distinguishing ophthalmopathy from hyperthyroidism, a discovery set of approximately 100 patients (43 ophthalmopathy, about 57 stable hyperthyroidism) was enrolled. An independent validation cohort comprised around 20 hyperthyroidism patients and over 15 patients who later progressed from hyperthyroidism to ophthalmopathy. In more than five hyperthyroidism patients, the T-cell repertoires found in thyroid tissue were compared with those found in blood. Following sample collection, hyperthyroidism patients were given methimazole at a starting dose of 30 mg daily, and ophthalmopathy patients were given high-dose intravenous methylprednisolone. The roughly 90 discovery patients were divided at random into training and test sets in a 7:3 ratio.

Ophthalmopathy patients had moderately to severely active disease, Clinical Activity Score of at least 3, NOSPECS grade of at least 4, and disease duration under 3 months. Patients were excluded if they had other autoimmune diseases, uncontrolled infections, pregnancy or lactation. Diagnosis was based on clinical symptoms, serum thyroxine, TRAb, thyroid ultrasound and orbital computed tomography. PBMCs were isolated from more than 9 ml of fresh peripheral blood by Ficoll-Paque density gradient centrifugation. Total RNA was extracted with Trizol reagent and quality-checked on an Agilent 2100 Bioanalyzer. For repertoire sequencing, TCR beta CDR3 regions were amplified from RNA transcripts. A first-round RT-PCR used HTBI primers with the Qiagen OneStep RT-PCR kit, followed by a second-round multiplex PCR, size selection and purification. Libraries were sequenced paired-end with 100 bp reads on an Illumina HiSeq2000. The study's own analysis went as follows. SOAPnuke was used to process the reads, throwing out any read that had adapters, had uncalled bases, had a mean Phred below 15, or lacked an exact constant-primer or identifier match. COPE v1.2.5 was used to merge high-quality paired reads. Each unique nucleotide sequence was treated as a clonotype, and MiTCR v1.1 was used to align the clonotypes to the IMGT TRB V, D and J references. The analysis was limited to V-J combinations with a frequency above 0.0001, which together covered just over 98% of the repertoires. For each V-J combination, a TCR clonal expansion and chaos score was defined as F50 clonal expansion divided by the chaos observed in the TCRdist matrix. Welch's t-statistics and random forest were used to reduce the features to about a dozen V-J combinations, which were then used as input to a naive Bayes classifier. Thyroid-blood repertoire similarity was quantified with the Morisita-Horn index. Starting from the raw public reads, TCRdb applied fastp trimming at Q25, assembled clones with MiXCR and retained in-frame beta chains. CDR3 protein duplicates are merged, each entry listing the most common genes and DNA. These V and J calls originate from TCRdb's pipeline instead of the authors' own analysis. This sample gives almost 400,000 distinct CDR3 sequences in total; around 18% of them show up just once. 1.6% of the sample belongs to the ten largest clones.

The research as a whole found: No statistical method was used to set the sample size in advance, and the investigators knew which group each participant was assigned to. Most expanded thyroid clonotypes with a frequency above 0.001 also appeared in blood, which suggests that blood repertoires may reflect the immune response in the thyroid. Ophthalmopathy was separated from stable hyperthyroidism by the 13-signature model with 85% to 90% sensitivity and 81% to 84% specificity in cross-validation and with 80%/75% in the test set. In validation, the model predicted ophthalmopathy progression with roughly 68% sensitivity and 72.22% specificity; some 13 predicted patients were CT-confirmed with GO in a median of approximately 6.5 months.

From the cysteine up to the phenylalanine, the CDR3 has a length of 11 residues. The sequence is cut down to CDR3 DNA, 33 bases in frame from base 1. The trim is 8 bases for V and 1 base for J, with a gap of 8 bases between the germline ends. Sequences GTSNPN (CDR1) and SVGIG (CDR2) are obtained from the germline V gene (reference sequence). This clonotype came up many times. No cognate antigen has been identified for it. Per-base quality was not reported, and no clone a single base away is much larger than it. This receptor was obtained from a woman younger than 35 with Graves' ophthalmopathy. Donor details come from another sample of the same person, matched by shared clones. Sequenced sample: peripheral blood. The sequence links TRBV30 to TRBJ1-1; a confident D gene designation cannot be given. Read as DNA, the sequence is TGTGCCAACGGAGGGAACACTGAAGCTTTCTTT. It translates to CANGGNTEAFF.